This TCR beta chain was profiled in a study of blood T cell repertoires in COVID-19. Study at large: The origin of the acute and convalescent COVID-19 samples was the United States, Italy and Spain.

Method: immunoSEQ multiplex PCR; TCRdb's copy keeps in-frame clones and lacks some. Altogether approximately 200,000 clones are present, around 84% being singletons, with the ten largest covering roughly 5%. CDR1 is SGDLS, CDR2 YYNGEE, per germline. CDR3 length: 16 residues. V was pared by 0 bases and J by 5 bases, with 7 bases of the junction left unmatched. Sequenced material: peripheral blood. The chain has TRBV9 and TRBJ1-4; the match to TRBD1 covers 7 bases. This TCR was recovered from a woman aged 55-69 years who had recovered from COVID-19. CDR3 DNA: TGTGCCAGCAGCGTAGAACCGACAGGGTGGAATGAAAAACTGTTTTTT. Its translation is CASSVEPTGWNEKLFF.